The clone carrying this TCR beta chain was counted a single time. Its matching antigen is unknown. Clones were read by immunoSEQ multiplex PCR, and TCRdb kept only the in-frame ones, dropping some. The table shows thousands of clones, with over 75% occurring only once. The data derive from a study of T cells after posttransplantation cyclophosphamide. The germline V gene encodes CDR1 SGHAT and CDR2 FQNNGV. V was shortened by 1 base and J by 7 bases, with 11 bases between the two germline ends. CDR3 length: 14 residues. The study's findings and limits: Skin or GI-infiltrating T cells shared few TRB sequences with blood. Recipient CMV seropositivity and CMV reactivation strongly tracked TRB clonality. Donor CD8+ memory clones often dominated recipient blood repertoires at later times.

Treatment was busulfan-fludarabine conditioning, a marrow graft, and cyclophosphamide on days +3 and +4. The chain links TRBV11-2 to TRBJ2-1; D might be TRBD1 (5 bases). The specimen comprised PBMCs, sampled after allogeneic stem cell transplant with posttransplant cyclophosphamide. This clonotype was sampled from a female patient in her thirties or forties who received an allogeneic stem cell transplant from an unrelated donor, was CMV-positive, and had no GVHD. Some T cells may be the graft donor's. CDR3 protein: CASSLVSGWNEQFF. DNA for the CDR3: TGTGCCAGCAGCTTAGTCTCAGGGTGGAATGAGCAGTTCTTC. The entire variable domain, with the rest obtained from reference TRBV11-2 and TRBJ2-1, is as follows: EAGVAQSPRYKIIEKRQSVAFWCNPISGHATLYWYQQILGQGPKLLIQFQNNGVVDDSQLPKDRFSAERLKGVDSTLKIQPAKLEDSAVYLCASSLVSGWNEQFFGPGTRLTVL.